The rows below give T cell receptor beta chains drawn from one sample of a study of blood T cell repertoires in COVID-19. Some clones are missing from TCRdb's copy, which holds only in-frame ones; the method was immunoSEQ multiplex PCR. The data hold over 250,000 clones, with 87% observed a single time. The source material was PBMCs or T cells enriched from blood (not recorded which). These receptors were obtained from a woman younger than 35 who had recovered from COVID-19. Each CDR3 is given with its conserved first and last residue. Fields, in order: V gene, D gene, J gene, clone size, CDR3 DNA, CDR3 protein. A D gene is named only where the DNA matches it firmly. Rows give clone size only sometimes, using once, few, many, or a class for an expanded clone.

TRBV27	TRBD2	TRBJ2-1	-	TGTGCCAGCAGTTTAACGGGAGGGCCCCCCTACAATGAGCAGTTCTTC	CASSLTGGPPYNEQFF
TRBV5-1	-	TRBJ1-4	-	TGCGCCAGCAGCTTGGACGGCCGGGGTGCAACTAATGAAAAACTGTTTTTT	CASSLDGRGATNEKLFF
TRBV11-3	TRBD1	TRBJ2-1	-	TGTGCCAGCAGCTTACAGGCTTGGGGACAGGGGGTCAATGAGCAGTTCTTC	CASSLQAWGQGVNEQFF
TRBV7-9	-	TRBJ2-2	-	TGTGCCAGCAGCTTAGTTTCAGGGAACACCGGGGAGCTGTTTTTT	CASSLVSGNTGELFF
TRBV28	-	TRBJ1-1	-	TGTGCCAGCAGTTTGATACGGGGGAGGGGGGCTTTCTTT	CASSLIRGRGAFF
TRBV6-5	-	TRBJ1-1	-	TGTGCCAGCAGCATAATAAGGGGACAATCCGAAGCTTTCTTT	CASSIIRGQSEAFF
TRBV10-3	-	TRBJ1-1	few	TGTGCCATCAGTCGCGCGGGGGGGGATAACACTGAAGCTTTCTTT	CAISRAGGDNTEAFF
TRBV27	TRBD1	TRBJ1-2	-	TGTGCCAGCAGTTTGGCAGGGGGCCCTAACTATGGCTACACCTTC	CASSLAGGPNYGYTF
TRBV4-2	-	TRBJ1-2	-	TGTGCCAGCAGCCAAGAAGTATCAGGGGCTAACTATGGCTACACCTTC	CASSQEVSGANYGYTF
TRBV7-9	-	TRBJ1-1	-	TGTGCCAGCAGCCTTAGCTCCGGTCAGACTGAAGCTTTCTTT	CASSLSSGQTEAFF
TRBV9	TRBD2	TRBJ2-4	few	TGTGCCAGCAGCGTCTTGGCGGGAGGGCCCTCGAACATTCAGTACTTC	CASSVLAGGPSNIQYF
TRBV7-9	-	TRBJ1-2	-	TGTGCCAGCAGCTCTCAGTCTAACTATGGCTACACCTTC	CASSSQSNYGYTF
TRBV19	-	TRBJ2-2	-	TGTGCCAGTATACAGGGCCCTAACATCGCCGGGGAGCTGTTTTTT	CASIQGPNIAGELFF
TRBV27	TRBD1	TRBJ1-1	-	TGTGCCAGCAGTTTCAGGGGGGAGACTGAAGCTTTCTTT	CASSFRGETEAFF
TRBV7-2	-	TRBJ1-1	-	TGTGCCAGCAGCTTAAGGTCGGGCACTGAAGCTTTCTTT	CASSLRSGTEAFF
TRBV9	TRBD2	TRBJ2-6	-	TGTGCCAGCAGCTCTCTAAGCGGGGGGCCTGGGGCCAACGTCCTGACTTTC	CASSSLSGGPGANVLTF
TRBV7-8	-	TRBJ1-1	-	TGTGCCAGCAGCCCCAGAGGGCCATGGGGCACTGAAGCTTTCTTT	CASSPRGPWGTEAFF
TRBV28	-	TRBJ2-2	-	TGTGCCAGCATTAGGGGACAGAACACCGGGGAGCTGTTTTTT	CASIRGQNTGELFF
TRBV19	-	TRBJ2-6	-	TGTGCCAGTACCACCTCAACTCTGGGACTGACGAGCTCTGGGGCCAACGTCCTGACTTTC	CASTTSTLGLTSSGANVLTF
TRBV28	TRBD1	TRBJ1-5	-	TGTGCCAGCAGTTCCCGGGACAGGGTGGGTCAGCCCCAGCATTTT	CASSSRDRVGQPQHF
TRBV27	TRBD1	TRBJ2-7	few	TGTGCCAGCAGTTTGGGCTCCGGGACAGGGGAGGACGAGCAGTACTTC	CASSLGSGTGEDEQYF
TRBV24-1	-	TRBJ2-3	-	TGTGCCACCAGTGATTCCTCGCTAACCTTAGATACGCAGTATTTT	CATSDSSLTLDTQYF
TRBV28	TRBD1	TRBJ1-2	-	TGTGCCAGCAGTGAAAACAGGGGGCTGGGCTACACCTTC	CASSENRGLGYTF
TRBV7-3	-	TRBJ2-7	-	TGTGCCAGCAGCTTAGCTGGCGGGACGCTCGAGCAGTACTTC	CASSLAGGTLEQYF
TRBV18	-	TRBJ1-3	-	TGTGCCAGCTCCGACCCGCGGAGGACCATATATTTT	CASSDPRRTIYF
TRBV23-1	TRBD1	TRBJ1-2	-	TGCGCCAGCAGTCAATCCTCTAGAGGGGGCGTCTATGGCTACACCTTC	CASSQSSRGGVYGYTF
TRBV3-1/TRBV3-2	-	TRBJ2-7	-	TGTGCCAGCAGCCAAGAGTACAGGGCCACCTACGAGCAGTACTTC	CASSQEYRATYEQYF
TRBV25-1	-	TRBJ1-5	once	TGTGCCAGCAGCCCCGGCGGGAATCAGCCCCAGCATTTT	CASSPGGNQPQHF
TRBV21-1	-	TRBJ1-1	few	TGTGCCAGCAGCGGCCGGGACAGAAGGACTGAAGCTTTCTTT	CASSGRDRRTEAFF
TRBV4-3	TRBD2	TRBJ2-3	-	TGCGCCAGCAGCCAGAGGACTAGCGGAGGGGGGACAGATACGCAGTATTTT	CASSQRTSGGGTDTQYF
TRBV3-1/TRBV3-2	-	TRBJ2-5	-	TGTGCCAGCAGCCAGACCATGCGGGGACACCAAGAGACCCAGTACTTC	CASSQTMRGHQETQYF
TRBV19	-	TRBJ1-1	once	TGTGCCAGTAGTACACTCTACCGGGGCACTGAAGCTTTCTTT	CASSTLYRGTEAFF
TRBV9	-	TRBJ2-1	-	TGTGCCAGCAGCCCCAGCGTAGTCCTCTACAATGAGCAGTTCTTC	CASSPSVVLYNEQFF
TRBV5-4	TRBD2	TRBJ2-2	-	TGTGCCAGCAGCTTTTACGCGGGGGGACCAGGCGGGGAGCTGTTTTTT	CASSFYAGGPGGELFF
TRBV3-1/TRBV3-2	TRBD1	TRBJ1-5	-	TGTGCCAGCAGCCCATGTAGACAGGGGGCGTTGGGCAATCAGCCCCAGCATTTT	CASSPCRQGALGNQPQHF
TRBV19	-	TRBJ2-1	-	TGTGCCAGTAGTATAACCCCCGGGAATGAGCAGTTCTTC	CASSITPGNEQFF